A selection of T cell receptor beta chains follows, all from one sample in a study of PD-1 blockade in classical Hodgkin lymphoma. Here immunoSEQ multiplex PCR was the method, and the copy in TCRdb shows in-frame clones only, minus some. This repertoire shows more than 20,000 clones, 94% found once; its top ten account for roughly 5.1%. Sample: peripheral blood mononuclear cells (PBMCs). The receptors were sampled from a human donor with classical Hodgkin lymphoma. The CDR3 runs from the conserved cysteine through the conserved F or W. D genes are given only for firm matches. For some rows the clone size is stated as once, few or many, or as a class when expanded; others skip it.

V gene	J gene	D gene	clone size	CDR3 protein	CDR3 DNA
TRBV5-6	TRBJ1-4	.	.	CASSQRGVNEKLFF	TGTGCCAGCAGCCAAAGGGGCGTTAATGAAAAACTGTTTTTT
TRBV19	TRBJ1-5	.	.	CASSIGPGRMGNQPQHF	TGTGCCAGTAGTATAGGACCTGGACGGATGGGCAATCAGCCCCAGCATTTT
TRBV30	TRBJ1-1	.	.	CACGQRTEAFF	TGTGCCTGCGGACAGCGAACTGAAGCTTTCTTT
TRBV5-4	TRBJ2-1	.	.	CASSLKFSSSYNEQFF	TGTGCCAGCAGCTTGAAATTTTCTAGCTCCTACAATGAGCAGTTCTTC
TRBV2	TRBJ1-4	.	.	CASSDEPRGKLFF	TGTGCCAGCAGCGACGAGCCGCGAGGAAAACTGTTTTTT
TRBV7-2	TRBJ1-1	.	.	CASSFTPRAPLNTEAFF	TGTGCCAGCAGCTTCACCCCGCGGGCCCCGTTGAACACTGAAGCTTTCTTT
TRBV5-1	TRBJ2-5	.	once	CASSLGYKRAGQETQYF	TGCGCCAGCAGCTTGGGCTATAAGAGGGCTGGTCAAGAGACCCAGTACTTC
TRBV9	TRBJ2-1	.	.	CASSVGPKNEQFF	TGTGCCAGCAGCGTAGGGCCGAAGAATGAGCAGTTCTTC
TRBV7-8	TRBJ2-5	.	.	CASSPRETQYF	TGTGCCAGCAGCCCTCGGGAGACCCAGTACTTC
TRBV6-5	TRBJ1-6	.	few	CASSYEGNSPLHF	TGTGCCAGCAGTTACGAGGGGAATTCACCCCTCCACTTT
TRBV5-1	TRBJ1-4	.	.	CASSLTQGSGREKLFF	TGCGCCAGCAGCTTGACCCAAGGGTCTGGGAGGGAAAAACTGTTTTTT
TRBV13	TRBJ2-1	TRBD1	.	CASSSRQGIHNEQFF	TGTGCCAGCAGCTCGCGACAGGGTATACACAATGAGCAGTTCTTC
TRBV2	TRBJ1-5	.	.	CASSDRYSNQPQHF	TGTGCCAGCAGCGACAGGTATAGCAATCAGCCCCAGCATTTT